These 18 T cell receptor beta chains were all obtained from the same sample, sequenced in a study of T cell repertoires in cytomegalovirus infection. MiXCR, run by TCRdb on the reads, gives a single entry per CDR3 protein. The table records 300,000 or so distinct CDR3 sequences, 20% to 30% of them present only once. Antigens of these TCRs are unknown. The sample here was cultured PBMCs, taken from culture after CMV antigen stimulation. Source of these receptors: a human donor in good health (CMV status not recorded). Some clones in this sample may be carry-over from other donors' samples.

This chain uses TRBV7-6 with TRBJ2-2; D is perhaps TRBD2 (5 bases). The CDR3 length is 16 residues. The V and J ends lost 5 bases and 3 bases respectively, with 16 bases between them. The germline gives CDR1 SGHVS, CDR2 FNYEAQ. Written as DNA, the CDR3 is TGTGCCAGCAGCCCGGCCAGGCGGGCAGACACCGGGGAGCTGTTTTTT. Amino acids: CASSPARRADTGELFF.

The V gene is TRBV20-1, the J gene TRBJ2-3; no clear D. CDR1 and CDR2 from the germline V gene are DFQATT and SNEGSKA (reference sequence). This CDR3 spans 11 amino acids. Trimming took 4 bases from V and 6 from J, leaving 8 bases between them. The CDR3 reads CSAIGKDTQYF. CDR3 nucleotides: TGCAGTGCTATTGGGAAGGATACGCAGTATTTT.

This clonotype came up many times. The chain is built from TRBV7-2 and TRBJ2-3; D is perhaps TRBD1 (5 bases). The CDR3 consists of 14 residues. CDR1 and CDR2 (germline): SGHTA, FQGNSA. V was shortened by 5 bases and J by 2 bases, with 11 bases between the two germline ends. The DNA for the CDR3 is TGTGCCAGCAGCCAACAGACAGCCACAGATACGCAGTATTTT. Its protein is CASSQQTATDTQYF.

The V gene is TRBV11-1, the J gene TRBJ2-1, with D perhaps matching TRBD2 (6 bases). Per germline, CDR1 SGHAT and CDR2 FQDESV (reference sequence). Trimming took off 2 bases at V and 0 bases at J, with 14 bases between the two ends. The CDR3 length is 17 residues. CDR3 region: CASSLNPLAPSYNEQFF. The CDR3 DNA is TGTGCCAGCAGCTTAAACCCCCTAGCGCCCTCCTACAATGAGCAGTTCTTC.

Many counts were recorded for this clonotype. The V gene is TRBV18, the J gene TRBJ1-2, with D uncertain. Germline V lookup: CDR1 KGHSH, CDR2 LQKENI. The CDR3 contains 13 residues. The V gene lost 3 bases and the J gene lost 5 bases, with 10 bases spanning the gap. DNA of the CDR3: TGTGCCAGCTCACCCAGGACGGTATATGGCTACACCTTC. This translates into CASSPRTVYGYTF. Full variable domain (outside the CDR3, taken from reference TRBV18 and TRBJ1-2): NAGVMQNPRHLVRRRGQEARLRCSPMKGHSHVYWYRQLPEEGLKFMVYLQKENIIDESGMPKERFSAEFPKEGPSILRIQQVVRGDSAAYFCASSPRTVYGYTFGSGTRLTVV.

This CDR3 is CASSFPGLASNEQFF. The CDR3 bases are TGTGCCAGCAGTTTCCCGGGACTAGCGTCCAATGAGCAGTTCTTC. V usage is TRBV28 and J usage is TRBJ2-1, with 10 bases fitting TRBD2. Germline CDR1 and CDR2: MDHEN and SYDVKM. This CDR3 is 15 amino acids long. J gave up 6 bases and V 3 bases, and 5 bases lay outside the gene matches.

This clonotype was detected many times. CDR3 coding DNA: TGTGCCAGCAGCTTATCACAGTACACTGAAGCTTTCTTT. This gives the protein CASSLSQYTEAFF. The chain is built from TRBV7-2 and TRBJ1-1; D not certain. Between the trimmed V and J ends, which lost 2 bases and 3 bases, there was a span of 7 bases. CDR3 length: 13 amino acids. The germline CDR1 and CDR2 sequences are SGHTA and FQGNSA.

This chain uses TRBV5-4 with TRBJ2-5; weak D call: TRBD2 (5 bases). V shed 1 base and J shed 2 bases, with 12 bases lying between them. The CDR3 contains 15 residues. Looked up from germline, CDR1 is SGHNT and CDR2 is YYREEE (reference sequence). CDR3 nucleotide sequence: TGTGCCAGCAGCTTGCTAGGAGGCCCACAAGAGACCCAGTACTTC. Translated: CASSLLGGPQETQYF.

This clonotype was recorded at least ten times. The chain's CDR3 is CASSKSGSNEQFF. The CDR3 DNA reads TGTGCCAGCAGCAAAAGCGGGAGTAATGAGCAGTTCTTC. The rearrangement links TRBV7-3 to TRBJ2-1; TRBD2 matches at 8 bases. After removal of 5 bases from V and 7 bases from J, the junction contained 4 bases not matched to a gene. CDR1 SGHTA and CDR2 FQGTGA come from the germline V gene. The CDR3 is 13 amino acids.

The chain uses TRBV15 and TRBJ2-5, with 8 bases lining up with TRBD1. J lost 7 bases, V lost 4 bases, and 5 bases had no gene match. CDR3 length: 13 residues. From germline, CDR1 is LNHNV and CDR2 YYDKDF (reference sequence). CDR3 residues: CATSTGGAGTQYF. CDR3 nucleotide sequence: TGTGCCACCAGCACAGGGGGCGCAGGGACCCAGTACTTC.

This clonotype was counted a single time. This chain joins TRBV2 and TRBJ2-1, with 8 bases aligning to TRBD2. Germline loops: CDR1 SNHLY, CDR2 FYNNEI. Germline trimming cut 3 bases from V and 5 bases from J; bases unmatched to any gene: 6. The CDR3 runs to 15 residues. Written as DNA, the CDR3 is TGTGCCAGCAGTGAGGGAGCGGGAGTTAACAATGAGCAGTTCTTC. Translation gives CASSEGAGVNNEQFF. The full variable domain, completed using reference TRBV2 and TRBJ2-1, is EPEVTQTPSHQVTQMGQEVILRCVPISNHLYFYWYRQILGQKVEFLVSFYNNEISEKSEIFDDQFSVERPDGSNFTLKIRSTKLEDSAMYFCASSEGAGVNNEQFFGPGTRLTVL.

J is TRBJ2-7 and V is TRBV5-1; TRBD1 agrees at 9 bases. V lost 5 bases to trimming and J lost 6 bases; unmatched junction nucleotides: 12. The CDR3 has 15 residues. Germline V CDR1 and CDR2: SGHRS, YFSETQ. DNA of the CDR3: TGCGCCAGCAGTCCCGGGACAGGGATAGTAGGCGAGCAGTACGTC. This encodes CASSPGTGIVGEQYV.

The chain recombines TRBV7-9 with TRBJ1-2, with D maybe TRBD1 (6 bases). This CDR3 region has 12 residues. Germline-derived CDR1 and CDR2 are SEHNR and FQNEAQ (reference sequence). V dropped 3 bases and J dropped 7 bases, with 9 bases sitting between them. The CDR3 loop reads CASSLDSRGYTF. The CDR3 bases are TGTGCCAGCAGCTTGGACAGCCGTGGCTACACCTTC.

This clonotype showed up just a few times. The chain combines TRBV2 with TRBJ1-1; D is unclear. Trimming stripped 8 bases from V and 3 bases from J, with 4 bases between. CDR1 and CDR2 from the germline V gene are SNHLY and FYNNEI. The CDR3 loop spans 10 amino acids. The chain's CDR3 is CASGHTEAFF. The CDR3 DNA reads as TGTGCCAGCGGACACACTGAAGCTTTCTTT.

In its sample, this clonotype was seen a few times. This chain links TRBV28 with TRBJ2-7, with 9 bases lining up with TRBD1. The CDR3 is 13 residues long. Trimming removed 7 bases from V and 3 bases from J; junction bases left unmatched: 4. Germline V gene sequence: CDR1 MDHEN, CDR2 SYDVKM. Written as DNA, the CDR3 is TGTGCCAGCAATACGGACAGGGGCTACGAGCAGTACTTC. This codes for CASNTDRGYEQYF.

The chain couples TRBV7-2 to TRBJ1-1; 9 bases fit TRBD1. From germline, CDR1 is SGHTA and CDR2 FQGNSA. V was clipped by 4 bases and J by 5 bases; unmatched bases: 8. The length of the CDR3 is 15 residues. The CDR3 bases are TGTGCCAGCAGCTCCGGGACAGGGATGAGGACTGAAGCTTTCTTT. Its translation is CASSSGTGMRTEAFF.

J is TRBJ2-2 and V is TRBV5-1; D gene unclear. Deletions cut 5 bases from V and 1 base from J, with 6 bases between. The CDR3 is 13 residues long. From germline, CDR1 is SGHRS and CDR2 YFSETQ. The CDR3: CASSKMNTGELFF. The CDR3, as DNA: TGCGCCAGCAGTAAGATGAACACCGGGGAGCTGTTTTTT. The variable domain in full, with the rest retrieved from reference TRBV5-1 and TRBJ2-2, is KAGVTQTPRYLIKTRGQQVTLSCSPISGHRSVSWYQQTPGQGLQFLFEYFSETQRNKGNFPGRFSGRQFSNSRSEMNVSTLELGDSALYLCASSKMNTGELFFGEGSRLTVL.

This clonotype has ten or more counts. J is TRBJ2-5 and V is TRBV10-2; TRBD2 agrees at 7 bases. The CDR3 runs to 14 residues. Germline lookup yields CDR1 WSHSY and CDR2 SAAADI. V gave up 4 bases and J gave up 5 bases; unmatched junction bases: 7. The CDR3 DNA is TGCGCCAGCAGTGTCGAATGGGGGGGGGAGACCCAGTACTTC. Translated: CASSVEWGGETQYF.